Below are 27 T cell receptor beta chains sequenced from a single sample in a study of cytomegalovirus exposure and HLA in healthy donors. Clones were sequenced by immunoSEQ multiplex PCR, and TCRdb holds only the in-frame ones, with some missing. Among about 110,000 clones listed, 88% were seen once. Material for sequencing was PBMCs. These receptors were obtained from a woman aged 18-29 years in good health and CMV-seropositive.

This chain links TRBV7-2 with TRBJ2-7; D perhaps matches TRBD2 (6 bases). The V gene lost 1 base and the J gene lost 2 bases, with 9 bases spanning the gap. This CDR3 has 14 residues. CDR1 is SGHTA and CDR2 is FQGNSA in the germline V gene. CDR3 region: CASSLGGATYEQYF. CDR3 nucleotides: TGTGCCAGCAGCTTAGGCGGGGCAACCTACGAGCAGTACTTC.

The rearrangement links TRBV6-4 to TRBJ1-2; no definite D call. The CDR3 is 14 residues long. Trimming took 3 bases from V and 6 from J, leaving 14 bases between them. Germline CDR1 MRHNA, CDR2 SNTAGT. CDR3 nucleotide sequence: TGTGCCAGCAGTGATGGGCGATCGTCTCATGGCTACACCTTC. Translating it yields CASSDGRSSHGYTF.

The V and J genes are TRBV27 and TRBJ2-1, with D hard to call. Germline assignment: CDR1 MNHEY and CDR2 SMNVEV (reference sequence). There are 14 residues in the CDR3. Trimming took off 5 bases at V and 6 bases at J, with 14 bases between the two ends. The CDR3 spells CASSVRYHPNEQFF. CDR3 in DNA: TGTGCCAGCAGTGTCCGGTACCACCCCAATGAGCAGTTCTTC.

The table lists this clone with a count of one. The CDR3 bases are TGTGCCAGCAGCTTGGCTCTGGGGGCCTCTGGGGCCAACGTCCTGACTTTC. Translating gives CASSLALGASGANVLTF. This rearrangement joins TRBV5-4 to TRBJ2-6, with D possibly matching TRBD1 (6 bases). Trimming pared 0 bases from V and 0 bases from J, leaving 10 bases between. CDR1 and CDR2 (germline): SGHNT, YYREEE (reference sequence). This CDR3 is built from 17 residues. The complete variable domain, with remaining parts taken from reference TRBV5-4 and TRBJ2-6, reads ETGVTQSPTHLIKTRGQQVTLRCSSQSGHNTVSWYQQALGQGPQFIFQYYREEENGRGNFPPRFSGLQFPNYSSELNVNALELDDSALYLCASSLALGASGANVLTFGAGSRLTVL.

This sequence joins TRBV2 and TRBJ2-2; the D gene is possibly TRBD1 (6 bases). Trimming took 4 bases from V and 5 from J, leaving 11 bases between them. Germline CDR1 SNHLY, CDR2 FYNNEI. CDR3 length: 14 residues. The DNA for the CDR3 is TGTGCCAGCAGTGCCTACAGGGAAACCGGGGAGCTGTTTTTT. This encodes CASSAYRETGELFF.

The V gene is TRBV5-1, the J gene TRBJ2-2; 8 bases are shared with TRBD1. The V gene's germline CDR1 is SGHRS and CDR2 YFSETQ. CDR3 length equals 16 residues. V was clipped by 2 bases and J by 5 bases; unmatched bases: 8. The CDR3 protein is CASSFARGQGTGELFF. The CDR3 DNA is TGCGCCAGCAGCTTCGCCAGGGGGCAAGGGACCGGGGAGCTGTTTTTT.

V usage is TRBV11-2 and J usage is TRBJ2-1; possibly TRBD1 for D (5 bases). Trimming stripped 5 bases from V and 6 bases from J, with 23 bases between. The germline V gene has CDR1 SGHAT and CDR2 FQNNGV. This CDR3 is built from 17 residues. The chain's CDR3 is CASSPRLTVTGLNEQFF. CDR3 bases: TGTGCCAGCAGCCCCCGTCTGACGGTAACAGGTCTCAATGAGCAGTTCTTC.

The rearrangement joins TRBV7-2 to TRBJ2-3; 9 bases are a match to TRBD1. Germline lookup yields CDR1 SGHTA and CDR2 FQGNSA. J lost 3 bases, V lost 5 bases, and 6 bases had no gene match. The CDR3 has 15 amino acids. This CDR3 reads CASSQGQGRTDTQYF. In DNA form, the CDR3 reads TGTGCCAGCAGCCAGGGACAGGGAAGAACAGATACGCAGTATTTT.

The chain carries TRBV11-2 and TRBJ2-7; D might be TRBD2 (7 bases). CDR3 length: 15 residues. V shed 1 base and J shed 2 bases, with 12 bases lying between them. Germline V gives CDR1 SGHAT, CDR2 FQNNGV. The DNA for the CDR3 is TGTGCCAGCAGCTTAGTTGACGGGGGGCCCTACGAGCAGTACTTC. Amino acids: CASSLVDGGPYEQYF. Together with reference TRBV11-2 and TRBJ2-7, the CDR3 gives the full variable domain: EAGVAQSPRYKIIEKRQSVAFWCNPISGHATLYWYQQILGQGPKLLIQFQNNGVVDDSQLPKDRFSAERLKGVDSTLKIQPAKLEDSAVYLCASSLVDGGPYEQYFGPGTRLTVT.

The V gene is TRBV29-1, the J gene TRBJ2-7, with D possibly TRBD1 on 5 matching bases. The CDR3 is 15 residues long. V was shortened by 0 bases and J by 0 bases, with 12 bases between the two germline ends. Germline values: CDR1 SQVTM, CDR2 ANQGSEA. The CDR3 protein is CSVEDQQGLSYEQYF. CDR3 sequence (DNA): TGCAGCGTTGAAGATCAGCAGGGCCTCTCCTACGAGCAGTACTTC.

The chain combines TRBV6-5 with TRBJ1-2; 9 nucleotides align to TRBD1. Germline V gives CDR1 MNHEY, CDR2 SVGAGI. The CDR3 loop spans 13 amino acids. J was trimmed by 4 bases and V by 5 bases; bases with no gene match: 2. The CDR3 DNA sequence: TGTGCCAGCAGTGGGGACAGGGCCTATGGCTACACCTTC. Amino acid sequence: CASSGDRAYGYTF.

The genes are TRBV6-6 and TRBJ1-2; TRBD1 matches 7 bases. The junction had 7 bases not matched to a gene; V was cut back by 2 bases and J by 7 bases. The CDR3 has 14 residues. The germline CDR1 and CDR2 sequences are MNHNY and SVGAGI (reference sequence). CDR3 in amino acids: CASSYIPGGGGYTF. CDR3 coding DNA: TGTGCCAGCAGTTACATTCCAGGGGGTGGTGGCTACACCTTC.

The chain employs TRBV7-9 and TRBJ2-2, with 7 bases matching TRBD1. The CDR3 has 16 amino acids. After removal of 5 bases from V and 2 bases from J, the junction contained 8 bases not matched to a gene. CDR1 and CDR2 (germline): SEHNR, FQNEAQ (reference sequence). CDR3 loop: CASSRKWDSNTGELFF. Written as DNA, the CDR3 is TGTGCCAGCAGCCGTAAGTGGGACAGTAACACCGGGGAGCTGTTTTTT.

The chain joins TRBV2 to TRBJ2-7; D gene ambiguous. The CDR3 contains 14 residues. V lost 7 bases to trimming and J lost 3 bases, with 16 bases between them. The germline CDR1 and CDR2 sequences are SNHLY and FYNNEI. CDR3 in DNA: TGTGCCAGCAACCCGAGTTCTGGAAACTACGAGCAGTACGTC. It is translated as CASNPSSGNYEQYV.

The V and J genes are TRBV5-1 and TRBJ2-1, with TRBD2 matching 10 bases. From germline, CDR1 is SGHRS and CDR2 YFSETQ. The CDR3 consists of 16 residues. The V and J ends lost 0 bases and 4 bases, in that order; junction bases with no gene match: 4. The CDR3 DNA follows: TGCGCCAGCAGCTTGGTTCTAGCGGGGGCATACAATGAGCAGTTCTTC. Translating gives CASSLVLAGAYNEQFF.

The rearrangement joins TRBV2 to TRBJ2-3; TRBD1 agrees at 10 bases. This CDR3 is built from 15 residues. CDR1 is SNHLY, CDR2 FYNNEI, per germline. J was trimmed by 5 bases and V by 6 bases; bases with no gene match: 8. CDR3: CASRTGGLLKDTQYF. The CDR3 DNA follows: TGTGCCAGCAGGACAGGGGGCCTTTTGAAAGATACGCAGTATTTT.

The V call is TRBV6-1, the J call TRBJ2-7, with D possibly being TRBD1 (6 bases). Germline assignment: CDR1 MNHNS and CDR2 SASEGT. The CDR3 extends over 14 amino acids. Deletions cut 10 bases from V and 2 bases from J, with 18 bases between. The CDR3 bases are TGTGCCACCACGACAGGAGGACAGCCCTACGAGCAGTACGTC. Residues: CATTTGGQPYEQYV.

The chain combines TRBV7-7 with TRBJ1-5, with D perhaps matching TRBD1 (5 bases). This CDR3 spans 16 amino acids. V lost 1 base, J lost 1 base, and 11 bases lay in between. The germline V gene encodes CDR1 SSHAT and CDR2 FNYEAQ (reference sequence). DNA of the CDR3: TGTGCCAGCAGCTTAGTTCAGGGAACAAGCAATCAGCCCCAGCATTTT. It codes for CASSLVQGTSNQPQHF.

V usage is TRBV6-1 and J usage is TRBJ2-1; 8 positions match TRBD2. CDR1 and CDR2 (germline): MNHNS, SASEGT. This CDR3 contains 17 residues. The V gene end was trimmed by 4 bases and the J gene end by 6 bases; junction bases not matched to a gene: 14. The CDR3 region is CASSAGGRYPPSNEQFF. The CDR3 DNA is TGTGCCAGCAGTGCGGGGGGGCGATATCCTCCCTCCAATGAGCAGTTCTTC.

This sequence joins TRBV28 and TRBJ2-1; 7 bases agree with TRBD2. CDR1 and CDR2 (germline): MDHEN, SYDVKM. This CDR3 has 16 residues. V shed 4 bases and J 3 bases; nucleotides not matched to a gene: 9. In DNA form, the CDR3 reads TGTGCCAGCAGTTCCCATGAGCGGGGCTTCTACAATGAGCAGTTCTTC. Translating gives CASSSHERGFYNEQFF.

The chain recombines TRBV6-5 with TRBJ2-3, with D tentatively TRBD2 (7 bases). CDR3 length: 15 amino acids. Trimming stripped 2 bases from V and 2 bases from J, with 11 bases between. Germline V CDR1 and CDR2: MNHEY, SVGAGI. The CDR3 DNA follows: TGTGCCAGCAGTTACCGCGGGGGCCTCACAGATACGCAGTATTTT. Residues: CASSYRGGLTDTQYF.

The V call is TRBV5-5, the J call TRBJ1-6; the D gene is possibly TRBD1 (6 bases). V shed 4 bases and J shed 7 bases, with 15 bases lying between them. CDR3 length: 15 amino acids. CDR1 and CDR2 (germline): SGHKS, YYEKEE (reference sequence). The CDR3 nucleotides read TGTGCCAGCAGCCTTGGACAGTACCTAAATTCACCCCTCCACTTT. The encoded protein is CASSLGQYLNSPLHF.

The chain joins TRBV11-2 to TRBJ2-5; 8 bases line up with TRBD2. Trimming removed 5 bases from V and 5 bases from J; junction bases left unmatched: 10. CDR3 length: 15 residues. Germline V gives CDR1 SGHAT, CDR2 FQNNGV. The CDR3 reads CASSHGRGGLETQYF. The CDR3 region has the DNA TGTGCCAGCAGCCACGGTCGGGGGGGCCTTGAGACCCAGTACTTC.

The chain has TRBV27 and TRBJ2-7, with 9 bases fitting TRBD2. Germline CDR1 reads MNHEY; CDR2 reads SMNVEV (reference sequence). This CDR3 is 17 amino acids long. J was trimmed by 0 bases and V by 1 base; bases with no gene match: 7. The CDR3 spells CASSLYSGGPSSYEQYF. CDR3 DNA: TGTGCCAGCAGTTTATATAGCGGGGGCCCTAGCTCCTACGAGCAGTACTTC.

The chain has TRBV6-1 and TRBJ2-1, with D possibly being TRBD1 (6 bases). The CDR3 contains 15 residues. V lost 10 bases and J 8 bases, leaving 24 bases between the germline ends. Germline V gene sequence: CDR1 MNHNS, CDR2 SASEGT. CDR3 residues: CATDQPGQSRDEQFF. The DNA for the CDR3 is TGTGCCACCGATCAACCGGGACAATCTCGTGATGAGCAGTTCTTC.

The chain combines TRBV28 with TRBJ2-2, with D perhaps matching TRBD2 (6 bases). The CDR3 is 15 amino acids. Germline V lookup: CDR1 MDHEN, CDR2 SYDVKM. V shed 2 bases and J shed 1 base, with 8 bases lying between them. The CDR3 here is CASSLRGLNTGELFF. In nucleotides, the CDR3 is TGTGCCAGCAGTTTACGGGGGTTGAACACCGGGGAGCTGTTTTTT.

The chain employs TRBV10-3 and TRBJ1-1, with D perhaps matching TRBD1 (6 bases). The ends were cut back, 6 bases at V and 3 bases at J, with 11 bases in the middle. The CDR3 runs 13 residues. Per the germline V gene, CDR1 is ENHRY and CDR2 is SYGVKD. DNA of the CDR3: TGTGCCATCAGACTAAACAGGGACACTGAAGCTTTCTTT. Its translation is CAIRLNRDTEAFF.